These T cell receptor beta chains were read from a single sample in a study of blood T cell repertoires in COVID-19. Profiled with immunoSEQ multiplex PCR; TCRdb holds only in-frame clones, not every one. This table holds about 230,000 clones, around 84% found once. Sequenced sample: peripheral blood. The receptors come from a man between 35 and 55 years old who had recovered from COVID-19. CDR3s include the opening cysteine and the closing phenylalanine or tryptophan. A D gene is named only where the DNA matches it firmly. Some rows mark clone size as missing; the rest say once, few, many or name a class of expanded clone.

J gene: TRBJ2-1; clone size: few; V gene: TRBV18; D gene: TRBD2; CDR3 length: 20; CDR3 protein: CASSPRQGVAGGRSYNEQFF; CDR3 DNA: TGTGCCAGCTCACCAAGACAGGGGGTAGCGGGAGGGCGCTCCTACAATGAGCAGTTCTTC
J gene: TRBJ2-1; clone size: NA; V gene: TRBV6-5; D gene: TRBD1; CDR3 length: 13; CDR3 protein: CASGQGFINEQFF; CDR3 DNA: TGTGCCAGTGGACAGGGGTTTATCAATGAGCAGTTCTTC
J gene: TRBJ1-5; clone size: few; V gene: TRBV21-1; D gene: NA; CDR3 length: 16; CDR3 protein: CASSHPPGDSNQPQHF; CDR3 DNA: TGTGCCAGCAGCCACCCCCCCGGGGATAGCAATCAGCCCCAGCATTTT
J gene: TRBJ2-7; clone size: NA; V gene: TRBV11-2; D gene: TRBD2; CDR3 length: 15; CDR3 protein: CASRLGLAPSYEQYF; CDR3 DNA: TGTGCCAGCAGACTCGGACTAGCGCCTTCCTACGAGCAGTACTTC
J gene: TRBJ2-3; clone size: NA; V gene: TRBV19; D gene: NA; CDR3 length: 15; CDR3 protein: CASSGGGPSTDTQYF; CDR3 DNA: TGTGCCAGTAGTGGGGGCGGACCTAGCACAGATACGCAGTATTTT
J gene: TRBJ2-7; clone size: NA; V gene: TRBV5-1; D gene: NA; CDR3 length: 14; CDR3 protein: CASSLAEGGNEQYF; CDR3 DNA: TGCGCCAGCAGCTTGGCCGAGGGAGGAAACGAGCAGTACTTC
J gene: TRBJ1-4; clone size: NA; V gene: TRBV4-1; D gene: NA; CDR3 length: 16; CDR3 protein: CASRGTSGRGLEKLFF; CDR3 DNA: TGCGCCAGCCGGGGAACCTCCGGGAGGGGATTGGAAAAACTGTTTTTT
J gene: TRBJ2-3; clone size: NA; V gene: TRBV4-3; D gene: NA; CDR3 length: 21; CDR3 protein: CASSQQVGGVFDGGITDTQYF; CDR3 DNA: TGCGCCAGCAGCCAGCAAGTAGGGGGAGTATTCGATGGTGGTATTACAGATACGCAGTATTTT
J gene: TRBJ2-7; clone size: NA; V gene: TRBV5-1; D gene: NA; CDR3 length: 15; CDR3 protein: CASSKATVSGYEQYF; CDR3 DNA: TGCGCCAGCAGCAAAGCTACGGTTAGCGGATACGAGCAGTACTTC
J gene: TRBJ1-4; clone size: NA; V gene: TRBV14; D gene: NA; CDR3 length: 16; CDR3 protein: CASNRQAGGINEKLFF; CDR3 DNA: TGTGCCAGCAATAGACAGGCGGGGGGTATTAATGAAAAACTGTTTTTT
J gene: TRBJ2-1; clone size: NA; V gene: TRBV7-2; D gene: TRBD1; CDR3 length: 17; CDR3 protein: CASSQRQGDLSYNEQFF; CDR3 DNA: TGTGCCAGCAGCCAGAGACAGGGGGATTTATCCTACAATGAGCAGTTCTTC
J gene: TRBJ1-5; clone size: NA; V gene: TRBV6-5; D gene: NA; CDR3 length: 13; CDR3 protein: CASSWGRNQPQHF; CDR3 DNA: TGTGCCAGCAGTTGGGGCAGGAATCAGCCCCAGCATTTT
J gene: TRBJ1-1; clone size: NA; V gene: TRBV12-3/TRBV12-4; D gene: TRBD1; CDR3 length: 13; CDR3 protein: CASRSDRVAEAFF; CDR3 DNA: TGTGCCAGCAGATCCGACAGGGTCGCTGAAGCTTTCTTT
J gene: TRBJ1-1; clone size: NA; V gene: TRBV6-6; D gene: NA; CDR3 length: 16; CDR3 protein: CASSYRSQGGNTEAFF; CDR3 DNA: TGTGCCAGCAGTTACCGGTCACAGGGCGGGAACACTGAAGCTTTCTTT
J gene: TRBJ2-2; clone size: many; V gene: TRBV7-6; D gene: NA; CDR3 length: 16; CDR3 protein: CASSLYGLESAGELFF; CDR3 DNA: TGTGCCAGCAGCTTATATGGCTTGGAGAGCGCCGGGGAGCTGTTTTTT
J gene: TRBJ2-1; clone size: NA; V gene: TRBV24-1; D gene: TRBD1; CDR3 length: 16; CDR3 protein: CATSETGTGSYNEQFF; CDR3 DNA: TGTGCCACCAGTGAAACCGGGACAGGGTCCTACAATGAGCAGTTCTTC
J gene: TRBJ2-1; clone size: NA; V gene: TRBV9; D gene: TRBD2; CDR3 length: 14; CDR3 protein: CASSPSGAGYEQFF; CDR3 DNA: TGTGCCAGCAGCCCTAGCGGGGCTGGCTATGAGCAGTTCTTC
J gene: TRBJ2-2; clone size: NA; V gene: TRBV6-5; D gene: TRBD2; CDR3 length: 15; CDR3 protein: CASRYSGGALGELFF; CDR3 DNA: TGTGCCAGCAGATATAGCGGGGGGGCGCTCGGGGAGCTGTTTTTT
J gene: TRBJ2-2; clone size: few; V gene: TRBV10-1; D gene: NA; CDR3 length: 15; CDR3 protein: CASSESRQGTGELFF; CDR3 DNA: TGCGCCAGCAGTGAGTCCCGCCAGGGGACCGGGGAGCTGTTTTTT
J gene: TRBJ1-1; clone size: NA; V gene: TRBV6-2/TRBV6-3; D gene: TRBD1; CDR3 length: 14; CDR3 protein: CASSRDRLNTEAFF; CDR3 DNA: TGTGCCAGCAGTCGGGACAGACTGAACACTGAAGCTTTCTTT
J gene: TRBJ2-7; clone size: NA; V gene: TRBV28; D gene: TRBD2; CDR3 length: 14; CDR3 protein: CASSFRGGSYEQYF; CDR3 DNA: TGTGCCAGCAGTTTCCGGGGGGGATCCTACGAGCAGTACTTC
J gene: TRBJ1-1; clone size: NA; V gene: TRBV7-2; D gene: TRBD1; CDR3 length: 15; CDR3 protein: CASSSLTGGVTEAFF; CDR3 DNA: TGTGCCAGCAGCTCCCTGACAGGGGGGGTCACTGAAGCTTTCTTT
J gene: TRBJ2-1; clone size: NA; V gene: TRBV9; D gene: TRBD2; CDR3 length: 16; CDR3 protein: CASSGASGRAGGEQFF; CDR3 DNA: TGTGCCAGCAGCGGGGCTAGCGGGAGGGCCGGTGGTGAGCAGTTCTTC
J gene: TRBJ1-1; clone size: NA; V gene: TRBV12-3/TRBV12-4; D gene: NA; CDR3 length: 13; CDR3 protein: CASSLRGSPEAFF; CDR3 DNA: TGTGCCAGCAGTTTAAGGGGCAGCCCTGAAGCTTTCTTT
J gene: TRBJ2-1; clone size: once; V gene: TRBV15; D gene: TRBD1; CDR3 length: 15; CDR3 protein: CATSRGDRGLNEQFF; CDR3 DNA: TGTGCCACCAGCAGAGGGGACAGGGGGCTTAATGAGCAGTTCTTC
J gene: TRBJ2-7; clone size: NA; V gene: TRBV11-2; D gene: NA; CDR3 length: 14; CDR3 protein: CASSLETGTYEQYF; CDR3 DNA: TGTGCCAGCAGCTTAGAAACAGGCACCTACGAGCAGTACTTC
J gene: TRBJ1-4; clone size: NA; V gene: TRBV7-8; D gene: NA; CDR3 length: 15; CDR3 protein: CASSLVGGINEKLFF; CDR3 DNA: TGTGCCAGCAGCTTAGTTGGGGGGATTAATGAAAAACTGTTTTTT
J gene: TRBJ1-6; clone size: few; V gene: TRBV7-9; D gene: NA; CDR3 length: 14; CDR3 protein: CASSSQGGNSPLHF; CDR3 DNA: TGTGCCAGCAGCTCCCAGGGAGGGAATTCACCCCTCCACTTT
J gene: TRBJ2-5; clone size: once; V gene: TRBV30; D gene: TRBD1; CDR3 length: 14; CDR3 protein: CASYVRDRQETQYF; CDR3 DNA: TGTGCCTCATACGTACGGGACAGGCAAGAGACCCAGTACTTC
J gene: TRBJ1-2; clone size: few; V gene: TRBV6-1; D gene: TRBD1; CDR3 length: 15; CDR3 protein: CASSEGEWTGTGYTF; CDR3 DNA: TGTGCCAGCAGTGAGGGGGAATGGACAGGGACTGGCTACACCTTC
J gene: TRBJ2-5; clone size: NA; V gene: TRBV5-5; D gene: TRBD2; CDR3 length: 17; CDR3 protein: CASSLATGGGWVETQYF; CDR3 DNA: TGTGCCAGCAGCTTGGCTACCGGGGGAGGGTGGGTAGAGACCCAGTACTTC
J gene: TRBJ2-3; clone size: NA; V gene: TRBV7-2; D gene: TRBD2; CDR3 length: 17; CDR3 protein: CASSLELAGGPADTQYF; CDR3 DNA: TGTGCCAGCAGCTTAGAGCTTGCGGGAGGGCCCGCAGATACGCAGTATTTT
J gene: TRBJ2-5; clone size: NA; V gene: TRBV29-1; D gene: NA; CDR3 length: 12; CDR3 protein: CSVGEIKETQYF; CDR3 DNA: TGCAGCGTTGGCGAAATCAAAGAGACCCAGTACTTC
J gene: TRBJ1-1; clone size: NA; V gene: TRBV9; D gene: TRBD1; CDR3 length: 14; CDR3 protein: CASSAQDRAGEAFF; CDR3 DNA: TGTGCCAGCAGCGCGCAGGACAGGGCAGGTGAAGCTTTCTTT
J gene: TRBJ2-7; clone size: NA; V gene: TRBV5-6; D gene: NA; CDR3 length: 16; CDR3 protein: CASNPGGYRGFYEQYF; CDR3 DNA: TGTGCCAGCAACCCGGGGGGCTATAGGGGGTTCTACGAGCAGTACTTC
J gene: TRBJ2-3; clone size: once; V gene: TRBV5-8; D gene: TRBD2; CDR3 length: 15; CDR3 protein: CASSPGLAGGDTQYF; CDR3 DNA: TGTGCCAGCAGCCCGGGACTAGCGGGAGGAGATACGCAGTATTTT
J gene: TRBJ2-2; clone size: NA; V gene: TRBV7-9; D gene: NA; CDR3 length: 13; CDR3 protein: CASSLVRTGELFF; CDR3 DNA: TGTGCCAGCAGCTTAGTTCGCACCGGGGAGCTGTTTTTT
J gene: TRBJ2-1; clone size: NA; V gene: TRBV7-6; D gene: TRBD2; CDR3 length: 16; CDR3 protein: CASSLGGGRALDEQFF; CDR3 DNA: TGTGCCAGCAGCTTAGGTGGCGGGAGGGCCTTGGATGAGCAGTTCTTC
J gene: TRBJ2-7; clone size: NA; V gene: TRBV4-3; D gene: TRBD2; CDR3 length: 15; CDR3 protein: CASSQGVSGNYEQYF; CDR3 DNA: TGCGCCAGCAGCCAAGGAGTAAGCGGGAACTACGAGCAGTACTTC
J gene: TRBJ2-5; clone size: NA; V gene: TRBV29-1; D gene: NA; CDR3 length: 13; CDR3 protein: CSVDRELQETQYF; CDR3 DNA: TGCAGCGTAGACCGGGAGCTACAAGAGACCCAGTACTTC
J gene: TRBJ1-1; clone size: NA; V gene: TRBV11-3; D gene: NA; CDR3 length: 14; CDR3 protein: CASSLVSGGSEAFF; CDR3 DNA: TGTGCCAGCAGCTTGGTCTCGGGGGGTAGTGAAGCTTTCTTT
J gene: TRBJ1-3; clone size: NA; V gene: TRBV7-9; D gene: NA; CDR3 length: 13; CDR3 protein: CASRADSGNTIYF; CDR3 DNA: TGTGCCAGCAGGGCGGATTCTGGAAACACCATATATTTT
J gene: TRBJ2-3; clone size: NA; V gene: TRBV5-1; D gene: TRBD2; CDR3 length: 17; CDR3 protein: CASSRRLLAGDTDTQYF; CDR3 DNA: TGCGCCAGCAGTCGACGACTCCTAGCGGGGGACACAGATACGCAGTATTTT
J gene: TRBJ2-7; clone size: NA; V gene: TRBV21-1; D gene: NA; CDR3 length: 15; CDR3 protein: CASSIGRQANYEQYF; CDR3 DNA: TGTGCCAGCAGCATCGGACGACAGGCTAACTACGAGCAGTACTTC
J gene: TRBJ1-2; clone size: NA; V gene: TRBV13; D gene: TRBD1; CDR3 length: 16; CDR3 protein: CASSLGGDRGSDGYTF; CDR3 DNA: TGTGCCAGCAGCTTAGGAGGGGACAGGGGGTCTGATGGCTACACCTTC
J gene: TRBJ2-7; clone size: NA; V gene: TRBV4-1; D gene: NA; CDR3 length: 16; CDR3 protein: CASSQDKRHQYYEQYF; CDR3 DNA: TGCGCCAGCAGCCAAGATAAGAGACACCAATATTACGAGCAGTACTTC
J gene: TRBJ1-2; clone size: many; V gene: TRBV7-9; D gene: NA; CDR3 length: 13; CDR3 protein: CASSLGSGAGYTF; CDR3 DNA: TGTGCCAGCAGCTTAGGATCAGGCGCGGGCTACACCTTC
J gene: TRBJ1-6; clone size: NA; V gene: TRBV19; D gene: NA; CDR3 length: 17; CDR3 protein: CASSNQARGGALSPLHF; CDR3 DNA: TGTGCCAGTAGTAACCAGGCTCGGGGGGGCGCCCTCTCACCCCTCCACTTT
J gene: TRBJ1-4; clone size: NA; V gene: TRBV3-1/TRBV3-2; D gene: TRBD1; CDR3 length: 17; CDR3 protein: CASSPPTGGTTNEKLFF; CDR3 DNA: TGTGCCAGCAGCCCCCCGACAGGGGGCACGACTAATGAAAAACTGTTTTTT